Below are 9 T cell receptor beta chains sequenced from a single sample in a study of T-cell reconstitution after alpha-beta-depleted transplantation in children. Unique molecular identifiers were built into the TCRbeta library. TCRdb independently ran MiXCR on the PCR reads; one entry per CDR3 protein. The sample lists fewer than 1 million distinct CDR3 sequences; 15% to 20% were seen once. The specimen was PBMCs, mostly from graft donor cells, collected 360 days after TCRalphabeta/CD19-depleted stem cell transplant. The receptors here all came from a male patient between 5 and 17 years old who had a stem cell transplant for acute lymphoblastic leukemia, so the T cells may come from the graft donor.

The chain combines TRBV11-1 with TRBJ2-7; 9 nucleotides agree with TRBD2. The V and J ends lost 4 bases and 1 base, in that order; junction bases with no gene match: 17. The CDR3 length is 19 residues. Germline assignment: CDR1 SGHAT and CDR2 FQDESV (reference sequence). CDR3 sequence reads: CASSSIVLSSGIGSYEQYF. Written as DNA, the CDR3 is TGTGCCAGCAGCTCAATCGTACTATCTAGCGGGATAGGATCCTACGAGCAGTACTTC.

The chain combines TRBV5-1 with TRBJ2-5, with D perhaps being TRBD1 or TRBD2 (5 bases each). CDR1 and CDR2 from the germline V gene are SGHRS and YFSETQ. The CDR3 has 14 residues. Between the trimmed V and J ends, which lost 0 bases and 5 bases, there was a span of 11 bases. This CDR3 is CASSLDPGLETQYF. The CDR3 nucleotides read TGCGCCAGCAGCTTGGATCCGGGGCTGGAGACCCAGTACTTC.

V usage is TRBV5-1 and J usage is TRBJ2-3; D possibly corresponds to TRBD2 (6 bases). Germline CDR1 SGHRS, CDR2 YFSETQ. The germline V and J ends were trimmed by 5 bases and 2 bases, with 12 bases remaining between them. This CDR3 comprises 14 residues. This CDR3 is CASSFGSLTDTQYF. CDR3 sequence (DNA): TGCGCCAGCAGTTTCGGGAGCCTCACAGATACGCAGTATTTT.

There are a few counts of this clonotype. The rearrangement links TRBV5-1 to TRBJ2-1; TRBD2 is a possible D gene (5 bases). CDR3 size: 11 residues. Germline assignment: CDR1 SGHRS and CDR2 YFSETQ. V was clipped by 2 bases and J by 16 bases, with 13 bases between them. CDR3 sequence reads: CASSFPLECFF. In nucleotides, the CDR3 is TGCGCCAGCAGCTTCCCACTAGAATGTTTCTTC.

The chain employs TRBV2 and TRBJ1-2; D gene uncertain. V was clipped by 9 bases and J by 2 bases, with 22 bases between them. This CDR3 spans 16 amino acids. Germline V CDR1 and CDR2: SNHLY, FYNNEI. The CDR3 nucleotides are TGTGCCAGTCAAAGAATCCTGGGCAGCTTGAACTATGGCTACACCTTC. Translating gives CASQRILGSLNYGYTF.

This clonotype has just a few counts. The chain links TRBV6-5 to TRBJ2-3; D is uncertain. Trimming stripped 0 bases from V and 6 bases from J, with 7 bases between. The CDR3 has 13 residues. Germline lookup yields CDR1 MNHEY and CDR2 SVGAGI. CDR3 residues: CASSYSKADTQYF. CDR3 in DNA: TGTGCCAGCAGTTACTCGAAGGCTGATACGCAGTATTTT.

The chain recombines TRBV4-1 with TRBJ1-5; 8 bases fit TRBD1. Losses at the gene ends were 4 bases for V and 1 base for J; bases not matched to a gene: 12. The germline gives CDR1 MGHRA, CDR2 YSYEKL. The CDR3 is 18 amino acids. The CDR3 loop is CASSRRPDRGGSNQPQHF. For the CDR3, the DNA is TGCGCCAGCAGCCGTCGTCCCGACAGGGGCGGAAGCAATCAGCCCCAGCATTTT.

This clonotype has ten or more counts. CDR3 region: CSAPTSGLAKNIQYF. The CDR3 region has the DNA TGCAGTGCTCCTACTAGCGGTCTAGCCAAAAACATTCAGTACTTC. V is TRBV20-1 and J is TRBJ2-4, with 8 bases aligning to TRBD2. Germline V gene lookup returns CDR1 DFQATT and CDR2 SNEGSKA (reference sequence). Trimming removed 5 bases from V and 0 bases from J; junction bases left unmatched: 6. This CDR3 has 15 amino acids.

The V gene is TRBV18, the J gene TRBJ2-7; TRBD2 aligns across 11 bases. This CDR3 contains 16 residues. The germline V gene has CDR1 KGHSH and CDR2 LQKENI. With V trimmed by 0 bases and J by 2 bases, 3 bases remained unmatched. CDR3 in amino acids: CASSPPGLAVPYEQYF. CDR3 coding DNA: TGTGCCAGCTCACCACCGGGACTAGCGGTCCCCTACGAGCAGTACTTC.